The clone carrying this T cell receptor (beta chain) was seen many times. Its specificity is unknown. V was cut by 3 bases and J by 5 bases, with 10 bases left in between. The length of the CDR3 is 13 residues. CDR1 KGHSH and CDR2 LQKENI come from the germline V gene. Unique molecular identifiers were present on cDNA, and template switching added a universal primer site. TCRdb re-called the 5' RACE reads through MiXCR, storing one row per CDR3 protein. The data show about 890,000 distinct CDR3 sequences, with 10% to 15% seen just once and 1.5% to 2% held by the top ten. This record comes from a study of identical twins. Overall study results and limits: Low generation-probability sequences were in excess among twin-shared out-of-frame alpha sequences. Insertions ran lower in abundant cord blood beta clonotypes, though not in memory repertoires.

These data were also reused for a study on yellow fever vaccine responses in identical twins. That report notes: Twins' vaccine T cell responses reportedly seemed partly convergent and partly personalized.

This clonotype originated in a woman aged 18-30 years in good health. The rearrangement links TRBV18 to TRBJ2-5; no clear D gene. The sequenced sample consisted of PBMCs. The DNA of the CDR3 is TGTGCCAGCTCACCCCGTGAGAGTGAGACCCAGTACTTC. This gives the protein CASSPRESETQYF.